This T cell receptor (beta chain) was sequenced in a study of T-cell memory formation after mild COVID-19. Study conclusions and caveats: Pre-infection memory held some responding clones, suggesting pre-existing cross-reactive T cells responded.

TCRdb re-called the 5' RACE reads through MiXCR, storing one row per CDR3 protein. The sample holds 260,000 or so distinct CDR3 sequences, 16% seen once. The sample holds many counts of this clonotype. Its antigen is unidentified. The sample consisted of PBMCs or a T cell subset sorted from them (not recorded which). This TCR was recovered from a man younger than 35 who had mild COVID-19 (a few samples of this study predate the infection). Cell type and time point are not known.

For the CDR3, the DNA is TGTGCCAGCAGCCGACAAGGCCCGGGGGCGAACACCGGGGAGCTGTTTTTT. Translating it yields CASSRQGPGANTGELFF. The chain combines TRBV4-2 with TRBJ2-2; maybe TRBD2 (6 bases). Deletions cut 4 bases from V and 0 bases from J, with 15 bases between. CDR1 is LGHNA, CDR2 YNFKEQ, per germline. The CDR3 runs to 17 residues.